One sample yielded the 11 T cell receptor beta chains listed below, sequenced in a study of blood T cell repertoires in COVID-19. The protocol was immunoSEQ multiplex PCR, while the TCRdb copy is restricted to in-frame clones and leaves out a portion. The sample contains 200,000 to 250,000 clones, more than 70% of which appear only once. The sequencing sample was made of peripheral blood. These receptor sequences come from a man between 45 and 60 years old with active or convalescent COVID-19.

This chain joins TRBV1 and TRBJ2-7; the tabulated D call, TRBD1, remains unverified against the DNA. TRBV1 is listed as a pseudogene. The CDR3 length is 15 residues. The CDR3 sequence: CTSSQDQGKTYEQYF. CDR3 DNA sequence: TGCACCAGCAGCCAAGACCAGGGAAAGACCTACGAGCAGTACTTC.

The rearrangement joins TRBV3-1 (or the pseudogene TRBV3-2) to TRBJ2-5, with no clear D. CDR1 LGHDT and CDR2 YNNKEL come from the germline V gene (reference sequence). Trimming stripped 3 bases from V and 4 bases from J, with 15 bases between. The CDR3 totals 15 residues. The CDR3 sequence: CASSHHSFLAETQYF. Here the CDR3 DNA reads TGTGCCAGCAGCCATCACTCTTTCTTAGCAGAGACCCAGTACTTC.

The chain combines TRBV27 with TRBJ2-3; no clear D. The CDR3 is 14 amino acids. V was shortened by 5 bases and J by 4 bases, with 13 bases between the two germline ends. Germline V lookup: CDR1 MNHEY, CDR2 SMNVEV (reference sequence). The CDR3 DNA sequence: TGTGCCAGCAGTCCCACTCTTCCGTCAGATACGCAGTATTTT. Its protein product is CASSPTLPSDTQYF.

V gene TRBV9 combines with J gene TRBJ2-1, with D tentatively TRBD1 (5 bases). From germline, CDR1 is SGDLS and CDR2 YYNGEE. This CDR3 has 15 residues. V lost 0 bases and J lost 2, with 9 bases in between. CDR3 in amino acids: CASSVADITYNEQFF. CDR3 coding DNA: TGTGCCAGCAGCGTAGCGGACATTACCTACAATGAGCAGTTCTTC.

CDR3 residues: CASRATGGGNTIYF. CDR3 DNA sequence: TGTGCCAGCAGGGCGACAGGGGGAGGAAACACCATATATTTT. The V call is TRBV7-9, the J call TRBJ1-3, with 9 bases matching TRBD1. There are 14 residues in the CDR3. The ends lost 6 bases at V and 4 bases at J; junction bases unmatched: 4. Germline lookup yields CDR1 SEHNR and CDR2 FQNEAQ (reference sequence).

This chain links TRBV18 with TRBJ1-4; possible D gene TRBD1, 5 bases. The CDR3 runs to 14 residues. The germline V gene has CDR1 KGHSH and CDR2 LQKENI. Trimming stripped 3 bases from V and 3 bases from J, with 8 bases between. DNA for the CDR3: TGTGCCAGCTCACCCACCAGGGCTAATGAAAAACTGTTTTTT. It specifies CASSPTRANEKLFF.

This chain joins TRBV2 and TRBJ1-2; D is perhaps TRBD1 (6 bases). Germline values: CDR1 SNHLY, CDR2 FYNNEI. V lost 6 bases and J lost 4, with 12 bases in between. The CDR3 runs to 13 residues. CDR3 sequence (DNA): TGTGCCAGCAGAAAGGACAGTGTCTATGGCTACACCTTC. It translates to CASRKDSVYGYTF.

CDR3 DNA: TGTGCCGTCAATTCTGGGACTCCCGGGTTCTACGAGCAGTACTTC. It specifies CAVNSGTPGFYEQYF. The chain employs TRBV10-3 and TRBJ2-7; perhaps TRBD2 as D (6 bases). This CDR3 spans 15 amino acids. Germline loops: CDR1 ENHRY, CDR2 SYGVKD. Between the trimmed V and J ends, which lost 11 bases and 3 bases, there was a span of 23 bases.

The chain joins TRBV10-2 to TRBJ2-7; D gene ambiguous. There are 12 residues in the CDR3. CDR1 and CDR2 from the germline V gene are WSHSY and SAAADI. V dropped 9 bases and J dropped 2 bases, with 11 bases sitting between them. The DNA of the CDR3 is TGCGCCAGTAGCCACGAACCCTACGAGCAGTACTTC. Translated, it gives CASSHEPYEQYF.

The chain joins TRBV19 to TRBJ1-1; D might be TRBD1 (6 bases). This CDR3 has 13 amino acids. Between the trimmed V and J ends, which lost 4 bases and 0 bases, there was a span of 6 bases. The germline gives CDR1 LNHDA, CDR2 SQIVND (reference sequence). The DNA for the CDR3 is TGTGCCAGTAGTAGGACAGTGAACACTGAAGCTTTCTTT. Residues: CASSRTVNTEAFF. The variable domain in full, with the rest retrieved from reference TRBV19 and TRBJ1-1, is DGGITQSPKYLFRKEGQNVTLSCEQNLNHDAMYWYRQDPGQGLRLIYYSQIVNDFQKGDIAEGYSVSREKKESFPLTVTSAQKNPTAFYLCASSRTVNTEAFFGQGTRLTVV.

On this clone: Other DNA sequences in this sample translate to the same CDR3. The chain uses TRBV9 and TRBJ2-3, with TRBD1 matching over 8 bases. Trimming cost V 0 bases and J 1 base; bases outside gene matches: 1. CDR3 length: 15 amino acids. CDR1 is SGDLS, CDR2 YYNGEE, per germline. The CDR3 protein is CASSVVGQGTDTQYF. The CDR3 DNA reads TGTGCCAGCAGCGTAGTGGGACAGGGCACAGATACGCAGTATTTT.